A single sample gave rise to the 18 T cell receptor beta chains below, sequenced in a study of Siglec-9 on CD8 T cells in melanoma. Generated by immunoSEQ multiplex PCR, the TCRdb table keeps only in-frame clones and is missing some. The table records 25,000 to 30,000 clones, 75% to 90% of them present only once. Sequencing was performed on Siglec-9- CD8+ T cells sorted from blood. Source of these receptors: a human donor in good health.

This chain connects TRBV7-9 to TRBJ2-2; 7 bases are a match to TRBD2. This CDR3 spans 18 amino acids. V was clipped by 4 bases and J by 5 bases; unmatched bases: 16. Germline V gives CDR1 SEHNR, CDR2 FQNEAQ (reference sequence). CDR3 DNA sequence: TGTGCCAGCAGCTCATCAACCCGGACTAGACTAGCTACCGGGGAGCTGTTTTTT. This sequence encodes CASSSSTRTRLATGELFF. Supplemented by reference TRBV7-9 and TRBJ2-2, the full variable domain reads DTGVSQNPRHKITKRGQNVTFRCDPISEHNRLYWYRQTLGQGPEFLTYFQNEAQLEKSRLLSDRFSAERPKGSFSTLEIQRTEQGDSAMYLCASSSSTRTRLATGELFFGEGSRLTVL.

This chain joins TRBV13 and TRBJ2-5, with 11 bases lining up with TRBD2. CDR3 size: 16 residues. V was clipped by 1 base and J by 5 bases; unmatched bases: 6. Germline values: CDR1 PRHDT, CDR2 FYEKMQ (reference sequence). The CDR3 DNA sequence: TGTGCCAGCAGCTTAGCTCTAGCGGGGGGTTTGGAGACCCAGTACTTC. It is translated as CASSLALAGGLETQYF. Full variable domain (outside the CDR3, taken from reference TRBV13 and TRBJ2-5): AAGVIQSPRHLIKEKRETATLKCYPIPRHDTVYWYQQGPGQDPQFLISFYEKMQSDKGSIPDRFSAQQFSDYHSELNMSSLELGDSALYFCASSLALAGGLETQYFGPGTRLLVL.

The chain recombines TRBV27 with TRBJ2-1; D may be TRBD1 or TRBD2 (6 bases each). This CDR3 has 15 residues. Germline CDR1 MNHEY, CDR2 SMNVEV (reference sequence). The ends were cut back, 7 bases at V and 5 bases at J, with 18 bases in the middle. CDR3 in DNA: TGTGCCAGCATTCTCTCCGTGGGGGGCCACAATGAGCAGTTCTTC. Its translation is CASILSVGGHNEQFF.

V is TRBV4-1 and J is TRBJ1-2; D might be TRBD1 (5 bases). Trimming removed 1 base at V and 1 base at J, with 10 bases between. Germline V CDR1 and CDR2: MGHRA, YSYEKL. The CDR3 extends over 15 amino acids. CDR3 region: CASSQGRANNYGYTF. For the CDR3, the DNA is TGCGCCAGCAGCCAAGGCAGGGCCAATAACTATGGCTACACCTTC.

This clone was detected only once. This chain links TRBV18 with TRBJ1-1; 9 nucleotides match TRBD1. CDR3 length equals 15 residues. V trimming: 3 bases; J trimming: 5 bases; junction bases outside the gene matches: 7. Germline CDR1 and CDR2: KGHSH and LQKENI. The CDR3 nucleotides read TGTGCCAGCTCACCCCGGGACAGGGCGGATACTGAAGCTTTCTTT. Translated: CASSPRDRADTEAFF.

For the CDR3, the DNA is TGTGCCAGCAGTAGGGACAGGGGGATTGCGACTGAAGCTTTCTTT. Translated, it gives CASSRDRGIATEAFF. This chain connects TRBV28 to TRBJ1-1; 11 bases are shared with TRBD1. The J segment lost 5 bases and the V segment lost 5 bases, leaving 7 bases of the junction unmatched. The germline V gene has CDR1 MDHEN and CDR2 SYDVKM. This CDR3 spans 15 amino acids.

The gene calls are TRBV25-1 and TRBJ2-4; D uncertain. Germline V gives CDR1 MGHDK, CDR2 SYGVNS. V lost 1 base and J lost 2, with 3 bases in between. The CDR3 extends over 13 amino acids. CDR3 region: CASSEFSKNIQYF. CDR3 sequence (DNA): TGTGCCAGCAGTGAATTTTCCAAAAACATTCAGTACTTC.

This clone has just a few counts. J is TRBJ1-5 and V is TRBV27, with D uncertain. The germline V gene has CDR1 MNHEY and CDR2 SMNVEV (reference sequence). V lost 3 bases to trimming and J lost 6 bases, with 12 bases between them. CDR3 length: 14 residues. The CDR3 nucleotides are TGTGCCAGCAGTTTTACAGCGGGAGGTCAGCCCCAGCATTTT. Amino acids: CASSFTAGGQPQHF.

This rearrangement joins TRBV25-1 to TRBJ2-1, with D perhaps matching TRBD1 or TRBD2 (5 bases each). In germline, CDR1 is MGHDK, CDR2 SYGVNS. V was cut by 1 base and J by 9 bases, with 7 bases left in between. CDR3 length: 12 residues. This chain's CDR3 is CASSEFGGEQFF. For the CDR3, the DNA is TGTGCCAGCAGTGAATTTGGGGGTGAGCAGTTCTTC.

The rearrangement links TRBV28 to TRBJ2-7; either TRBD1 or TRBD2 may fit D (5 bases each). This CDR3 comprises 14 residues. The germline CDR1 and CDR2 sequences are MDHEN and SYDVKM. The V end was cut by 6 bases, the J end by 0 bases, with 12 bases between. The CDR3 loop reads CASSHRDPSYEQYF. The DNA for the CDR3 is TGTGCCAGCAGCCATAGGGACCCCTCCTACGAGCAGTACTTC. Together with reference TRBV28 and TRBJ2-7, the CDR3 gives the full variable domain: DVKVTQSSRYLVKRTGEKVFLECVQDMDHENMFWYRQDPGLGLRLIYFSYDVKMKEKGDIPEGYSVSREKKERFSLILESASTNQTSMYLCASSHRDPSYEQYFGPGTRLTVT.

The chain uses TRBV9 and TRBJ2-1; D uncertain. CDR3 length equals 16 residues. Trimming pared 3 bases from V and 0 bases from J, leaving 13 bases between. Germline V lookup: CDR1 SGDLS, CDR2 YYNGEE. The CDR3 region is CASSADIISSYNEQFF. CDR3 in DNA: TGTGCCAGCAGCGCCGATATAATAAGCTCCTACAATGAGCAGTTCTTC.

The gene calls are TRBV4-1 and TRBJ2-1, with D perhaps being TRBD1 or TRBD2 (5 bases each). The CDR3 is made up of 17 amino acids. Germline V gene data show CDR1 as MGHRA and CDR2 as YSYEKL. V shed 0 bases and J shed 9 bases, with 21 bases lying between them. The CDR3 DNA follows: TGCGCCAGCAGCCAAGATTCCCCGGGACCGACCGGACGTGAGCAGTTCTTC. Encoded protein: CASSQDSPGPTGREQFF.

The CDR3 DNA follows: TGTGCCTGGAGTGTAGGAAATGAGCAGTTCTTC. It yields the protein CAWSVGNEQFF. The chain links TRBV30 to TRBJ2-1; the D is unclear. This CDR3 contains 11 residues. Between the trimmed V and J ends, which lost 0 bases and 7 bases, there was a span of 4 bases. CDR1 GTSNPN and CDR2 SVGIG come from the germline V gene (reference sequence).

The chain uses TRBV5-1 and TRBJ2-2; weak D call: TRBD2 (6 bases). The CDR3 sequence is 16 residues long. Germline CDR1 is SGHRS and CDR2 is YFSETQ. The ends were cut back, 4 bases at V and 1 base at J, with 14 bases in the middle. The CDR3 nucleotides are TGCGCCAGCAGCGCCCGTTGGGAGGAGAACACCGGGGAGCTGTTTTTT. Encoded protein: CASSARWEENTGELFF. The full variable domain, rest sourced from reference TRBV5-1 and TRBJ2-2, is KAGVTQTPRYLIKTRGQQVTLSCSPISGHRSVSWYQQTPGQGLQFLFEYFSETQRNKGNFPGRFSGRQFSNSRSEMNVSTLELGDSALYLCASSARWEENTGELFFGEGSRLTVL.

V and J are TRBV27 and TRBJ2-1; D is unresolved. CDR3 length equals 12 residues. Deletions cut 6 bases from V and 7 bases from J, with 10 bases between. Germline V gene data show CDR1 as MNHEY and CDR2 as SMNVEV (reference sequence). The DNA of the CDR3 is TGTGCCAGCAGCCAGATTGGGAATGAGCAGTTCTTC. It encodes CASSQIGNEQFF.

The CDR3 sequence: CASSQEPSTEAFF. DNA for the CDR3: TGTGCCAGCAGCCAAGAACCCTCGACTGAAGCTTTCTTT. The chain couples TRBV4-2 to TRBJ1-1; D not resolved. The ends were cut back, 0 bases at V and 5 bases at J, with 7 bases in the middle. Germline lookup yields CDR1 LGHNA and CDR2 YNFKEQ. This CDR3 has 13 residues.

This clone has just one count. V usage is TRBV27 and J usage is TRBJ2-3; 8 bases are shared with TRBD2. The ends lost 0 bases at V and 9 bases at J; junction bases unmatched: 2. The CDR3 length is 13 residues. The germline gives CDR1 MNHEY, CDR2 SMNVEV (reference sequence). Here the CDR3 DNA reads TGTGCCAGCAGTTTATCCCCTAGCGGGACGCAGTATTTT. Residues: CASSLSPSGTQYF.

This chain links TRBV5-6 with TRBJ2-2; 7 nucleotides match TRBD2. The germline gives CDR1 SGHDT, CDR2 YYEEEE. CDR3 length: 15 residues. V shed 4 bases, J shed 0 bases, and the junction held 3 bases outside the gene matches. CDR3 residues: CASSPAGTNTGELFF. The CDR3 coding sequence is TGTGCCAGCAGCCCAGCGGGGACGAACACCGGGGAGCTGTTTTTT.